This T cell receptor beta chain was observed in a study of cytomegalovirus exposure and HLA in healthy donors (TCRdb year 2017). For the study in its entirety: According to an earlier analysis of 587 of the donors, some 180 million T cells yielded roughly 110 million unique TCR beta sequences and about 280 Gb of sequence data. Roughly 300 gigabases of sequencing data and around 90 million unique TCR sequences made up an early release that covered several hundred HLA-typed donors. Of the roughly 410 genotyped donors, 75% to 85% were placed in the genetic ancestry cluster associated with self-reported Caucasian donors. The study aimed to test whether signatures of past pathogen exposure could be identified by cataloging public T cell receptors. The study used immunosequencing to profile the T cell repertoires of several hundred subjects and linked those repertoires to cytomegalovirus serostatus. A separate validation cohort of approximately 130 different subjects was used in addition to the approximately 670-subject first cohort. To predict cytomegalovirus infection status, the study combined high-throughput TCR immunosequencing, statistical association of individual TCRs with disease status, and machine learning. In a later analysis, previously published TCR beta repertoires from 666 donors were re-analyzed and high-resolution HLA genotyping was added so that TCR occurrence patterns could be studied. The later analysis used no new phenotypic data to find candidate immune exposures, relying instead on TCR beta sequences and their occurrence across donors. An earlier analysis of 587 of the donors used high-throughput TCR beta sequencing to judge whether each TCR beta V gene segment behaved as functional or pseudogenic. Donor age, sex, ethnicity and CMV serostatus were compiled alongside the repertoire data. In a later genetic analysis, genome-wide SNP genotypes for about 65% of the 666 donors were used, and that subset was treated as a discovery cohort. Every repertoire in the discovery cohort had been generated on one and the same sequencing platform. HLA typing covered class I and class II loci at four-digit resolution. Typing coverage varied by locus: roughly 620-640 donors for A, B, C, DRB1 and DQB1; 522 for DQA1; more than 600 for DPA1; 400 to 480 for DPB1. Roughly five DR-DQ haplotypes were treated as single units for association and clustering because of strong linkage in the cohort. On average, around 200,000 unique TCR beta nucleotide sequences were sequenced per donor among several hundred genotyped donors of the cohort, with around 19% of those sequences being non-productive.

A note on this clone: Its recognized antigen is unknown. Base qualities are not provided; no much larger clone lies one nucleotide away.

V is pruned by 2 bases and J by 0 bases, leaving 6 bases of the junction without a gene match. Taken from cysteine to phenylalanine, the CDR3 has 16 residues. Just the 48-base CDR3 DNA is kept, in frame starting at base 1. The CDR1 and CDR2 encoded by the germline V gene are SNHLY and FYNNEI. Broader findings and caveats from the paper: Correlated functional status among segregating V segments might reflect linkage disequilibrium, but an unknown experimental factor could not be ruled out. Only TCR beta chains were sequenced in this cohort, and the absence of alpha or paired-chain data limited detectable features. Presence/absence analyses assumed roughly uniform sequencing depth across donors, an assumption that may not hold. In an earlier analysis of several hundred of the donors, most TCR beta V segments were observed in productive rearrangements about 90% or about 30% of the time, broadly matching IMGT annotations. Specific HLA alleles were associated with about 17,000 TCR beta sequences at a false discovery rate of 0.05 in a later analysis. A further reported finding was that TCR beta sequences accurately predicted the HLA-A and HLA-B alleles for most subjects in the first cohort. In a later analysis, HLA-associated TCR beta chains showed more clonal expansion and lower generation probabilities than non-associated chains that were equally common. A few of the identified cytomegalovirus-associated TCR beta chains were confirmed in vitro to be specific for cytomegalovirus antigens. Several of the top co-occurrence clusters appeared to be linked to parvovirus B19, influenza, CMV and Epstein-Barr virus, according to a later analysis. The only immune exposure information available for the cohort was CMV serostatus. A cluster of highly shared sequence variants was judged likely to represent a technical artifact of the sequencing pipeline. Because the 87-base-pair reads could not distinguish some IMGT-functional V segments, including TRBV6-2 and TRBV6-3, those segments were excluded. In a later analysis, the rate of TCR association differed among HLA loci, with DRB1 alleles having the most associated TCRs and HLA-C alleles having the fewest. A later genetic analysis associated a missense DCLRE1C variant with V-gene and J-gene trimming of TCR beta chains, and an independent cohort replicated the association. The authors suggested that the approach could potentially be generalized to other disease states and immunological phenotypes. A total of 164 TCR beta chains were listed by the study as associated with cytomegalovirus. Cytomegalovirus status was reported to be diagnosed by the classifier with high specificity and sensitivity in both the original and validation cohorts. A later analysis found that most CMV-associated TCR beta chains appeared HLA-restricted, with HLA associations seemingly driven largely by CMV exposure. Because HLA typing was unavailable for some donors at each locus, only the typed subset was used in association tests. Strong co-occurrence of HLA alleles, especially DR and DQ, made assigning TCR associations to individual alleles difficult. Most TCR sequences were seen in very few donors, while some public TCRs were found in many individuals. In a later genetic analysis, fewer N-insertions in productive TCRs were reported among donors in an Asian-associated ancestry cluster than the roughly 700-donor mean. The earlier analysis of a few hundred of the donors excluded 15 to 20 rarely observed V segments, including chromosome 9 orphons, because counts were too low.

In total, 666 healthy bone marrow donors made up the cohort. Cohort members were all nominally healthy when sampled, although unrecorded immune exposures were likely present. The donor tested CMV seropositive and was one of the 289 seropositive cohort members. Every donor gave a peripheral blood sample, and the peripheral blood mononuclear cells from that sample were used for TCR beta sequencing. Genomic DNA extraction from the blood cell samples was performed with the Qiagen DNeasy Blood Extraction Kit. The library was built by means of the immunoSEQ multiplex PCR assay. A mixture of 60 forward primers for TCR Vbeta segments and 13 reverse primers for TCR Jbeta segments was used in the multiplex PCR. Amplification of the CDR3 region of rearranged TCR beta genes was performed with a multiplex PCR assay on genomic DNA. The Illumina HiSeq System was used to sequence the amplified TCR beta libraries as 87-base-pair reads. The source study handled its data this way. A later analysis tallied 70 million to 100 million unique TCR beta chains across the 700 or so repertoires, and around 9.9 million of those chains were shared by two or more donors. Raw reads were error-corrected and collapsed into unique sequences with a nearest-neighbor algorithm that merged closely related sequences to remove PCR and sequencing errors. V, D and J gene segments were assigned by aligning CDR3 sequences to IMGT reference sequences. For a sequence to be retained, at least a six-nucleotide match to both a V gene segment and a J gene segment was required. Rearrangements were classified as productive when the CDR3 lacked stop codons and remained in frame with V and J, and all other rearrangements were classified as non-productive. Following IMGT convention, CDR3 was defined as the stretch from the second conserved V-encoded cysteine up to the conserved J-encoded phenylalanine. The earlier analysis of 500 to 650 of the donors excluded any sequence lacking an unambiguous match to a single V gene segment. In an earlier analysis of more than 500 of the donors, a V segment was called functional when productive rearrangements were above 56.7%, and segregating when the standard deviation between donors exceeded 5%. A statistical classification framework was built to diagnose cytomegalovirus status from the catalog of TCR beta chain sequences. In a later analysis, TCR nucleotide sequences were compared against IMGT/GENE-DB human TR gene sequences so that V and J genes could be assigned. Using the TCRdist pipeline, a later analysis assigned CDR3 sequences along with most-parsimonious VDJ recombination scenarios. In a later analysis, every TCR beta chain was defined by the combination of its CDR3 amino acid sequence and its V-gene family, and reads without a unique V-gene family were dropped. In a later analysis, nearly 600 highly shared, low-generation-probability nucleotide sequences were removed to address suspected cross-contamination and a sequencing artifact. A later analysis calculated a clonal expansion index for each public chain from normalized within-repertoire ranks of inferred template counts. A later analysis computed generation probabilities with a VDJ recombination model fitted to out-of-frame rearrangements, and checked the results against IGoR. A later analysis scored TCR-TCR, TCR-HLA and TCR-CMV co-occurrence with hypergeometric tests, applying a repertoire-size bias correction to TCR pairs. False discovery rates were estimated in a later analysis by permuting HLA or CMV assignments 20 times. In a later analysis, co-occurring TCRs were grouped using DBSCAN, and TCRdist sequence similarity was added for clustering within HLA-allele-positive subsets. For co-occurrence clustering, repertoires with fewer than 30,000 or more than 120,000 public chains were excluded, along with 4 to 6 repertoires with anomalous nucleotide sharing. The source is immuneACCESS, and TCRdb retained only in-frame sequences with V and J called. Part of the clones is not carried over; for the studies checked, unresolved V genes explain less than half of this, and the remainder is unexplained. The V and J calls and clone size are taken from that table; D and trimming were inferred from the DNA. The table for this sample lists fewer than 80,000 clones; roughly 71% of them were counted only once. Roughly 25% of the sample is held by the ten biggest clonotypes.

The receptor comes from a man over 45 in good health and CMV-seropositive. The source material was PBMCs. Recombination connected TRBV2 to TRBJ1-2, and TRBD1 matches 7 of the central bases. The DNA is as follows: TGTGCCAGCAGTGAAAGGTCGGGACAGCCTAACTATGGCTACACCTTC. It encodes CASSERSGQPNYGYTF.